These T cell receptor beta chains were read from a single sample in a study of graft-versus-host responses after intestinal transplantation. Data came from immunoSEQ multiplex PCR; TCRdb stores just in-frame clones and leaves some out. This table has tens of thousands of clones, 80% to 90% appearing once. This sample comprised PBMCs, obtained roughly ten weeks after intestinal transplantation. The receptors derive from a human patient who received an intestinal transplant, so some T cells may come from the graft donor. Each CDR3 is given with its conserved first and last residue. D genes are given only for firm matches. Clone size appears in some rows only: once, few, many, or a class for an expanded clone.

TRBJ2-1	TRBV30	-	-	TGTGCCTGGAGTGTTTTGGCTAGCTCCTACAATGAGCAGTTCTTC	CAWSVLASSYNEQFF
TRBJ1-1	TRBV7-8	-	-	TGTGCCAGCAGTCGAACAGGAGCGGGGACTGAAGCTTTCTTT	CASSRTGAGTEAFF
TRBJ2-7	TRBV30	-	once	TGTGCCTGGAGTCCAGGGAACTTACACGAGCAGTACTTC	CAWSPGNLHEQYF
TRBJ2-7	TRBV5-1	-	-	TGCGCCAGCAGCTTGGACGGACAAACCTACGAGCAGTACTTC	CASSLDGQTYEQYF
TRBJ2-7	TRBV19	TRBD1	-	TGTGCCAGTAGTCCCCGGGACAGCTCCTACGAGCAGTACTTC	CASSPRDSSYEQYF
TRBJ2-5	TRBV11-2	-	-	TGTGCCAGCAGCTCCGCCGGGATACAAGAGACCCAGTACTTC	CASSSAGIQETQYF
TRBJ2-6	TRBV6-5	-	-	TGTGCCAGCAGTTACCTCTCTGGGGCCAACGTCCTGACTTTC	CASSYLSGANVLTF
TRBJ2-7	TRBV5-8	TRBD2	-	TGTGCCAGCAGTTGGACTAGCGGGGGCCTGAGCTCCTACGAGCAGTACTTC	CASSWTSGGLSSYEQYF
TRBJ2-2	TRBV11-3	TRBD2	once	TGTGCCAGCAGCTTTTGGACTAGCGGGGCCGGGGAGCTGTTTTTT	CASSFWTSGAGELFF
TRBJ1-1	TRBV30	-	-	TGTGCCTGGAGTGACCCCCCCGGGCGATCAGGCACTGAAGCTTTCTTT	CAWSDPPGRSGTEAFF
TRBJ2-2	TRBV5-1	-	-	TGCGCCAGCAGCTTGCCTGCCCTTTCGAACACCGGGGAGCTGTTTTTT	CASSLPALSNTGELFF
TRBJ2-1	TRBV9	TRBD2	-	TGTGCCAGCAGCGTCGGACTAGCGGGGGTCTCCTACAATGAGCAGTTCTTC	CASSVGLAGVSYNEQFF
TRBJ1-1	TRBV7-2	-	few	TGTGCCAGCAGCTTAGACAGGGACACTGAAGCTTTCTTT	CASSLDRDTEAFF
TRBJ2-3	TRBV27	TRBD1	-	TGTGCCAGCAGTGATACCGGGACAGGGGGCGCAGATACGCAGTATTTT	CASSDTGTGGADTQYF